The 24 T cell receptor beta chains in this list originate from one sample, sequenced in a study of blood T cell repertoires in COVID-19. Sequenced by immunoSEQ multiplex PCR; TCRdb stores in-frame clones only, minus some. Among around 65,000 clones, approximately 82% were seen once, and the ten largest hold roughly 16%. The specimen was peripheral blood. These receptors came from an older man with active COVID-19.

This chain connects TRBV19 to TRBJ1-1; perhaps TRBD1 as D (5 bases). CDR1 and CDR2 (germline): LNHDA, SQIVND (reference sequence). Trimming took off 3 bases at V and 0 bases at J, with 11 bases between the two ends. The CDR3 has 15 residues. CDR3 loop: CASSIDRDMNTEAFF. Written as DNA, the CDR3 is TGTGCCAGTAGTATCGACAGAGATATGAACACTGAAGCTTTCTTT.

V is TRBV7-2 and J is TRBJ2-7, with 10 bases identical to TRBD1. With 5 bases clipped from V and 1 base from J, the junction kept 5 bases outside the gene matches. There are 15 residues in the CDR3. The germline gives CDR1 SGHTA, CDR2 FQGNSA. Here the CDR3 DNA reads TGTGCCAGCAGCGAAAGACAGGGGGCATCCTACGAGCAGTACTTC. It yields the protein CASSERQGASYEQYF.

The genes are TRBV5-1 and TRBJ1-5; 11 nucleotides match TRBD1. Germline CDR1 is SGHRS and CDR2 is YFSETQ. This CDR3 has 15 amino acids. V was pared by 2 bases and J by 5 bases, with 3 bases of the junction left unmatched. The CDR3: CASSLRTGGDQPQHF. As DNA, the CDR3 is TGCGCCAGCAGCTTAAGGACAGGGGGCGATCAGCCCCAGCATTTT.

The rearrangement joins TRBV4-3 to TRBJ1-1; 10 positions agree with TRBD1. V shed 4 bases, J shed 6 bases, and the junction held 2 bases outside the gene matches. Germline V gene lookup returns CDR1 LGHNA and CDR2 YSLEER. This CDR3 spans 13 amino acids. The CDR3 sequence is CASSRDRGAEAFF. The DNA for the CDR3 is TGCGCCAGCAGCCGGGACAGGGGAGCTGAAGCTTTCTTT.

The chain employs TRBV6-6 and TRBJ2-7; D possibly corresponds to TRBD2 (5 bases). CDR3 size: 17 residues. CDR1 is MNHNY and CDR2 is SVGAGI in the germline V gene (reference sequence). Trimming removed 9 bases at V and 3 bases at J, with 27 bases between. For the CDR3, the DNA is TGTGCCAGTAGTCGCCCTTCCTCGACTAAGAGGAGCTACGAGCAGTACTTC. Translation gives CASSRPSSTKRSYEQYF.

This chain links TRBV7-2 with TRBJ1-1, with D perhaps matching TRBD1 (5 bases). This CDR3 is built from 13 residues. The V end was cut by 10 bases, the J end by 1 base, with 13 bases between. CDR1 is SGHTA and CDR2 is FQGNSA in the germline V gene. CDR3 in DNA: TGTGCCACACTGGGGCAGTGGAACACTGAAGCTTTCTTT. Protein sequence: CATLGQWNTEAFF.

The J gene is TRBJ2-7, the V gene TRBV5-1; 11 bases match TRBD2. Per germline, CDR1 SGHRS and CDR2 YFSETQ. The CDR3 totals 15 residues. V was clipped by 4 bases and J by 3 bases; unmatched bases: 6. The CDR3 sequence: CASSPTSGTNYEQYF. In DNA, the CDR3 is TGCGCCAGCAGCCCGACTAGCGGGACTAACTACGAGCAGTACTTC.

The CDR3 spells CASSLAGTGVSSEQYF. CDR3 bases: TGTGCCAGCAGCCTCGCCGGGACAGGGGTGTCGAGCGAGCAGTACTTC. V is TRBV3-1 (or the pseudogene TRBV3-2) and J is TRBJ2-7, with 10 bases fitting TRBD1. After removal of 4 bases from V and 6 bases from J, the junction contained 12 bases not matched to a gene. Germline V gives CDR1 LGHDT, CDR2 YNNKEL (reference sequence). CDR3 length: 16 residues.

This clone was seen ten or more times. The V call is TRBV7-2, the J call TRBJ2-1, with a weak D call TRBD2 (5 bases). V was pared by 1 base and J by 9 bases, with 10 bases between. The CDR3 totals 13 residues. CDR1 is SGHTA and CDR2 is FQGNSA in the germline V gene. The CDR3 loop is CASSLGAEGEQFF. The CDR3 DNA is TGTGCCAGCAGCTTAGGGGCTGAGGGTGAGCAGTTCTTC.

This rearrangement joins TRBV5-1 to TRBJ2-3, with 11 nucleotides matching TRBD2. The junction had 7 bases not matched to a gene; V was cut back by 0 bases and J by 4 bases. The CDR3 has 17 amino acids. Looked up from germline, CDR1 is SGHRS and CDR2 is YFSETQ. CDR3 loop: CASSLGSSGGAADTQYF. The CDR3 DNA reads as TGCGCCAGCAGCTTGGGTAGTAGCGGGGGGGCCGCAGATACGCAGTATTTT.

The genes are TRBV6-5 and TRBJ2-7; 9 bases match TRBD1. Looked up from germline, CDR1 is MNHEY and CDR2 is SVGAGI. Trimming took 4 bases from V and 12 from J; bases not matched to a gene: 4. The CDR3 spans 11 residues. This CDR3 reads CASSLRTGAYF. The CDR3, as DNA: TGTGCCAGCAGTTTAAGGACAGGGGCGTACTTC.

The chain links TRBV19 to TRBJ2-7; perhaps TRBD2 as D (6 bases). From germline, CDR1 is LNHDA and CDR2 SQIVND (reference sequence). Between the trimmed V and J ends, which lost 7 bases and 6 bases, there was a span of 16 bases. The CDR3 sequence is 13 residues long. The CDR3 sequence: CASTATRNGEQYF. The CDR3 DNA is TGTGCCAGTACCGCGACTAGGAACGGCGAGCAGTACTTC.

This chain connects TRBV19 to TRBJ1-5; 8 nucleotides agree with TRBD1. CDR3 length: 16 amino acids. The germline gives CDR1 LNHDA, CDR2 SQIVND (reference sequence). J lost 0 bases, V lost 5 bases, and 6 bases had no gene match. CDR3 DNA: TGTGCCAGTAGTCCCCAGGGGGCTATTAGCAATCAGCCCCAGCATTTT. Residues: CASSPQGAISNQPQHF.

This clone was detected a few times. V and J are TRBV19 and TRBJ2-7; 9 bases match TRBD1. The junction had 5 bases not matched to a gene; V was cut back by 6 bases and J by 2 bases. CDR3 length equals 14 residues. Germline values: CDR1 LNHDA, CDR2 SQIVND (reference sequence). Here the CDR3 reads CASSNRDRAYEQYF. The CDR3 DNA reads TGTGCCAGTAGCAACCGGGACAGGGCCTACGAGCAGTACTTC.

CDR3 region: CASGQGMNTEAFF. CDR3 in DNA: TGTGCCAGCGGACAGGGGATGAACACTGAAGCTTTCTTT. The chain uses TRBV14 and TRBJ1-1; 9 positions match TRBD1. This CDR3 region has 13 residues. Germline loops: CDR1 SGHDN, CDR2 FVKESK. V lost 8 bases to trimming and J lost 0 bases; unmatched junction nucleotides: 1.

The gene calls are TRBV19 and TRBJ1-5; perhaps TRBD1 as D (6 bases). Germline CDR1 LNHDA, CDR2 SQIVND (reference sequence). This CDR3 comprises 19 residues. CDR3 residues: CDTHEGGNSPTYSNQPQHF. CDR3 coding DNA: TGTGACACACACGAGGGGGGGAACAGCCCGACCTATAGCAATCAGCCCCAGCATTTT.

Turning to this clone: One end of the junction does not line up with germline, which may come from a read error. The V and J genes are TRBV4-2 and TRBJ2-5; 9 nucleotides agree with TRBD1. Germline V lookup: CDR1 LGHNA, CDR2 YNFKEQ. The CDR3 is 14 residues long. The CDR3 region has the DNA TGTGCCAGCAGCCCCGGGACAGGGACAGAGGCCCAGTACTTC. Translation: CASSPGTGTEAQYF.

This CDR3 reads CASSLRVAAFQETQYF. The CDR3 region has the DNA TGTGCCAGCAGCCTACGGGTAGCGGCTTTTCAAGAGACCCAGTACTTC. The V call is TRBV7-2, the J call TRBJ2-5, with D possibly being TRBD2 (6 bases). Germline V gene sequence: CDR1 SGHTA, CDR2 FQGNSA. This CDR3 comprises 16 residues. The V end lost 5 bases, the J end lost 2 bases, and 18 bases lay between the germline ends.

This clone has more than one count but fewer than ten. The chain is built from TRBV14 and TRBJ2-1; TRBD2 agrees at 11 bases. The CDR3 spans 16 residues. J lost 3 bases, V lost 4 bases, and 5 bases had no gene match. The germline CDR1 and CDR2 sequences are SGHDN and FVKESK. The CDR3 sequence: CASSRLAGFDYNEQFF. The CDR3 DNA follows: TGTGCCAGCAGCCGACTAGCGGGATTCGACTACAATGAGCAGTTCTTC.

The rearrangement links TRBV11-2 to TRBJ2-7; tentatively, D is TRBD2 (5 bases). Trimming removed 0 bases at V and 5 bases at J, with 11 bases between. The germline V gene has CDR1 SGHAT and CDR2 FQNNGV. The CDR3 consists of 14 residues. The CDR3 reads CASSLDLRVHEQYF. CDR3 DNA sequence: TGTGCCAGCAGCTTAGATTTGCGGGTTCACGAGCAGTACTTC. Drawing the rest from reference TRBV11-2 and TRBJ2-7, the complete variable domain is EAGVAQSPRYKIIEKRQSVAFWCNPISGHATLYWYQQILGQGPKLLIQFQNNGVVDDSQLPKDRFSAERLKGVDSTLKIQPAKLEDSAVYLCASSLDLRVHEQYFGPGTRLTVT.

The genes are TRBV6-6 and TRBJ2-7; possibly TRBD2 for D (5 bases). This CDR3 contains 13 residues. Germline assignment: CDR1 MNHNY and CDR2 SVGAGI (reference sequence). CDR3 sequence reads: CVATRTPDYEQYF. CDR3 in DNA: TGTGTCGCAACGAGGACTCCAGACTACGAGCAGTACTTC.

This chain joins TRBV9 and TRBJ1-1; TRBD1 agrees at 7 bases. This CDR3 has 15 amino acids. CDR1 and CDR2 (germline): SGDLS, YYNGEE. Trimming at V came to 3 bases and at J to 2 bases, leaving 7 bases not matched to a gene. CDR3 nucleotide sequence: TGTGCCAGCAGCGCGCTCCAGGGGGTTAACACTGAAGCTTTCTTT. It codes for CASSALQGVNTEAFF.

CDR3 sequence: CASSELTGDKLFF. In DNA form, the CDR3 reads TGTGCCAGCAGCGAGCTTACAGGGGATAAGTTGTTTTTT. The chain recombines TRBV9 with TRBJ1-4, with 7 bases fitting TRBD1. Germline V gene data show CDR1 as SGDLS and CDR2 as YYNGEE. The V and J ends lost 3 bases and 15 bases, in that order; junction bases with no gene match: 11. The CDR3 consists of 13 residues.

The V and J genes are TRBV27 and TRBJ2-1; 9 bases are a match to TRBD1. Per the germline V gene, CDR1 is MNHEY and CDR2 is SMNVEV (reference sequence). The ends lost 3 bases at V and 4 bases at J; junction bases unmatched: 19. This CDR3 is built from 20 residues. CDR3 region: CASSLAGTGFGRPKYNEQFF. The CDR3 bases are TGTGCCAGCAGTTTGGCCGGGACAGGGTTTGGGAGACCTAAATACAATGAGCAGTTCTTC.